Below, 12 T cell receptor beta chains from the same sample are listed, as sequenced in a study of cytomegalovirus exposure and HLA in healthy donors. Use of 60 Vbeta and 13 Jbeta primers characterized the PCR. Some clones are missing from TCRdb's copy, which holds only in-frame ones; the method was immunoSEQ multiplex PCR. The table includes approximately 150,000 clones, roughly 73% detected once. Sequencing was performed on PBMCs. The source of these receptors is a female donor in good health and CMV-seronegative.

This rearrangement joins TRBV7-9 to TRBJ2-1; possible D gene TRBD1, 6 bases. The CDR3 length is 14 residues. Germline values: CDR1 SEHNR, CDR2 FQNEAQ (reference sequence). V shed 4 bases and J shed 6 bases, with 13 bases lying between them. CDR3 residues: CASSWGQNINEQFF. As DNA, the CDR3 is TGTGCCAGCAGCTGGGGACAAAATATCAATGAGCAGTTCTTC. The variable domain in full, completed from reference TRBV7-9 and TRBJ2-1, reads DTGVSQNPRHKITKRGQNVTFRCDPISEHNRLYWYRQTLGQGPEFLTYFQNEAQLEKSRLLSDRFSAERPKGSFSTLEIQRTEQGDSAMYLCASSWGQNINEQFFGPGTRLTVL.

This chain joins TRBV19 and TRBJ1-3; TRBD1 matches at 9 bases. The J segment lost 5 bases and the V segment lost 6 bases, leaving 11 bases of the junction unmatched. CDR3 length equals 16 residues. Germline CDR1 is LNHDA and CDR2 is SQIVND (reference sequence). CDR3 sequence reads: CASRPARGQGRNTIYF. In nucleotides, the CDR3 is TGTGCCAGTAGACCCGCCCGAGGACAGGGGCGAAACACCATATATTTT.

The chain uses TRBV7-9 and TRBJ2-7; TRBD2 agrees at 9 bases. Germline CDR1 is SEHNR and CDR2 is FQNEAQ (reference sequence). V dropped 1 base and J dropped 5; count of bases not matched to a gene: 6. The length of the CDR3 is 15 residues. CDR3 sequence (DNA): TGTGCCAGCAGCTTAGGGCGGGAGGGCCTCCACGAGCAGTACTTC. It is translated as CASSLGREGLHEQYF.

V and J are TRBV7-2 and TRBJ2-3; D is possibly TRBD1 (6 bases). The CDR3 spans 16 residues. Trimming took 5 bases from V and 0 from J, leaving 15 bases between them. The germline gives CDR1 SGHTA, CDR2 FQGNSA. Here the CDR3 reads CASSQGHQGSTDTQYF. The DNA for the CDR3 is TGTGCCAGCAGCCAGGGTCACCAGGGGAGCACAGATACGCAGTATTTT.

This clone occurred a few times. CDR3 in DNA: TGTGCCAGCACCCAAGGGGGAAATCAGCCCCAGCATTTT. It translates to CASTQGGNQPQHF. This rearrangement joins TRBV6-5 to TRBJ1-5; possibly TRBD1 for D (6 bases). CDR3 length: 13 amino acids. Per the germline V gene, CDR1 is MNHEY and CDR2 is SVGAGI. Deletions cut 7 bases from V and 4 bases from J, with 11 bases between.

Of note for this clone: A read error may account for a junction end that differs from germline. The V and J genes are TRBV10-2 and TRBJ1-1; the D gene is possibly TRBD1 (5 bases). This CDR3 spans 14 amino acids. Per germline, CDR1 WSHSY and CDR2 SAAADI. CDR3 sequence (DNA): TGCGCCAGCAGTGAAAACCCAGGACACACTGAAGCTTTCTTC. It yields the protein CASSENPGHTEAFF.

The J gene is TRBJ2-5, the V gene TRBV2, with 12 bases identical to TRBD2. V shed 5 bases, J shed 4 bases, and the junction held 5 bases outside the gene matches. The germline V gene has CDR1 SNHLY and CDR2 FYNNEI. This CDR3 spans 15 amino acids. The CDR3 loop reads CASSLLAGGLETQYF. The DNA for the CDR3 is TGTGCCAGCAGTCTACTAGCGGGGGGTTTAGAGACCCAGTACTTC.

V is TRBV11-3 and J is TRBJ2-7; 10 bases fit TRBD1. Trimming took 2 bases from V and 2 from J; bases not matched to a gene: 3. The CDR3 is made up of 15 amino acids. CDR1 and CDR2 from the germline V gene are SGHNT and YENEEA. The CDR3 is CASSLMGQGTYEQYF. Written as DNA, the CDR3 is TGTGCCAGCAGCTTAATGGGACAGGGGACCTACGAGCAGTACTTC.

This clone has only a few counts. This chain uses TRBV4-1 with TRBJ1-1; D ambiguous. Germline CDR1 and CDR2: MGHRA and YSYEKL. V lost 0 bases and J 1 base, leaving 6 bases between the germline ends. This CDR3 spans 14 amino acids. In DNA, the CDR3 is TGCGCCAGCAGCCAAGATACGGGGAACACTGAAGCTTTCTTT. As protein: CASSQDTGNTEAFF.

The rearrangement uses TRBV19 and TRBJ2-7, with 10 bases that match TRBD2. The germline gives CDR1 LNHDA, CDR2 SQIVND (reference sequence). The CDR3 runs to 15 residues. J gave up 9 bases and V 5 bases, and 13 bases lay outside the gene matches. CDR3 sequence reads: CASSSFQREGVRQYF. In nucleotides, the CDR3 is TGTGCCAGTAGTTCCTTTCAGCGGGAGGGTGTAAGGCAGTACTTC.

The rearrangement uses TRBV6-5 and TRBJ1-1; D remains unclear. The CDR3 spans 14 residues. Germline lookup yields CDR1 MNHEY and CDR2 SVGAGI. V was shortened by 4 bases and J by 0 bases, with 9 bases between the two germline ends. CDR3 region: CASSSGLMNTEAFF. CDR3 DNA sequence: TGTGCCAGCAGTTCTGGCTTGATGAACACTGAAGCTTTCTTT.

The DNA for the CDR3 is TGTGCCAGCAGCCCTGGACAGAAGCGAGATACGCAGTATTTT. Translation gives CASSPGQKRDTQYF. V and J are TRBV7-3 and TRBJ2-3; possible D gene TRBD1, 6 bases. The V end was cut by 5 bases, the J end by 5 bases, with 14 bases between. The CDR3 spans 14 residues. Germline loops: CDR1 SGHTA, CDR2 FQGTGA. Full variable domain (outside the CDR3, taken from reference TRBV7-3 and TRBJ2-3): GAGVSQTPSNKVTEKGKYVELRCDPISGHTALYWYRQSLGQGPEFLIYFQGTGAADDSGLPNDRFFAVRPEGSVSTLKIQRTERGDSAVYLCASSPGQKRDTQYFGPGTRLTVL.